These 32 T cell receptor beta chains were all obtained from the same sample, sequenced in a study of monozygotic twins with inflammatory bowel disease. TCRdb re-analyzed the 5' RACE reads; it lists each CDR3 protein once, without DNA. The sample table includes about 450,000 distinct CDR3 sequences. The specimen sequenced was blood. These receptors were taken from a human donor with ulcerative colitis or Crohn's disease, or a healthy co-twin of an affected twin (not recorded which).

This chain connects TRBV3-1 to TRBJ1-1; TCRdb proposes TRBD1, but this gene call is untestable without DNA. Per germline, CDR1 LGHDT and CDR2 YNNKEL (reference sequence). The CDR3 is 13 residues long. The CDR3 is CASSQDLGGPTFF.

This chain connects TRBV7-9 to TRBJ1-4. CDR3 length: 14 residues. Looked up from germline, CDR1 is SEHNR and CDR2 is FQNEAQ (reference sequence). CDR3: CASASGSTNEKLFF.

The chain has TRBV2 and TRBJ2-5; TCRdb's assignment of TRBD1 cannot be checked, as there is no DNA. The CDR3 covers 14 residues. CDR1 is SNHLY and CDR2 is FYNNEI in the germline V gene. The CDR3 loop is CASRATGSAETQYF.

The rearrangement uses TRBV12-3 or TRBV12-4 and TRBJ2-5; the TCRdb D gene call, TRBD1, has no DNA to confirm it. The CDR3 runs to 15 residues. The CDR3 is CASSLALKGAETQYF.

The genes are TRBV7-2 and TRBJ1-2; TCRdb selects TRBD1, and the lack of DNA leaves this call unchecked. The CDR3 is made up of 16 amino acids. Germline V lookup: CDR1 SGHTA, CDR2 FQGNSA. This CDR3 reads CASSGAQGAKDYGYTF.

The chain links TRBV5-1 to TRBJ2-3. This CDR3 is built from 15 residues. Germline V gene sequence: CDR1 SGHRS, CDR2 YFSETQ. The chain's CDR3 is CASSLEGSPTDTQYF. Full variable domain (rest looked up from reference TRBV5-1 and TRBJ2-3): KAGVTQTPRYLIKTRGQQVTLSCSPISGHRSVSWYQQTPGQGLQFLFEYFSETQRNKGNFPGRFSGRQFSNSRSEMNVSTLELGDSALYLCASSLEGSPTDTQYFGPGTRLTVL.

This chain uses TRBV20-1 with TRBJ2-3. The CDR3 is 15 amino acids. Germline CDR1 reads DFQATT; CDR2 reads SNEGSKA (reference sequence). The CDR3 sequence: CSAPQASETTDTQYF.

This chain links TRBV2 with TRBJ1-2. Germline-derived CDR1 and CDR2 are SNHLY and FYNNEI. The CDR3 runs to 13 residues. The CDR3 here is CASSSDSNYGYTF.

V is TRBV20-1 and J is TRBJ2-1. The CDR3 is 15 amino acids. Germline V gene data show CDR1 as DFQATT and CDR2 as SNEGSKA (reference sequence). CDR3 loop: CSARVEWQTYNEQFF.

The V and J genes are TRBV12-3 or TRBV12-4 and TRBJ2-2. This CDR3 region has 12 residues. CDR3 protein: CARPEYTGELFF.

The chain has TRBV28 and TRBJ1-2; TCRdb's assignment of TRBD1 cannot be checked, as there is no DNA. Germline values: CDR1 MDHEN, CDR2 SYDVKM. This CDR3 region has 13 residues. CDR3 protein: CASRDNRENGYTF.

CDR3 amino acids: CSVVEWGRWNTEAFF. This chain uses TRBV29-1 with TRBJ1-1; TCRdb gives TRBD1 as the D gene, but with no DNA this cannot be confirmed. The V gene's germline CDR1 is SQVTM and CDR2 ANQGSEA. The CDR3 extends over 15 amino acids.

The gene calls are TRBV30 and TRBJ1-5. This CDR3 is 13 amino acids long. Germline CDR1 and CDR2: GTSNPN and SVGIG (reference sequence). The CDR3 loop reads CAWSGQGNQPQHF.

The CDR3 region is CASSYSDSGSRRKGELFF. This chain connects TRBV6-5 to TRBJ2-2; TCRdb calls TRBD2, which cannot be checked without DNA. This CDR3 has 18 residues. Germline V lookup: CDR1 MNHEY, CDR2 SVGAGI.

The chain joins TRBV5-1 to TRBJ2-2. Per germline, CDR1 SGHRS and CDR2 YFSETQ. The CDR3 runs 16 residues. This CDR3 is CASSLRLATNTGELFF.

The V and J genes are TRBV7-9 and TRBJ1-1; without DNA, the TCRdb call of TRBD1 cannot be checked. Germline CDR1 is SEHNR and CDR2 is FQNEAQ (reference sequence). This CDR3 spans 14 amino acids. The chain's CDR3 is CASSLGGINTEAFF.

The rearrangement joins TRBV20-1 to TRBJ2-3; TCRdb's assignment of TRBD2 cannot be checked, as there is no DNA. Germline-derived CDR1 and CDR2 are DFQATT and SNEGSKA (reference sequence). The CDR3 has 16 amino acids. The CDR3: CSARPALAGGADTQFF.

The V call is TRBV6-5, the J call TRBJ1-3. Germline CDR1 and CDR2: MNHEY and SVGAGI. CDR3 length equals 15 residues. The CDR3 spells CASSYRGTKGNTIYF.

The chain is built from TRBV7-9 and TRBJ2-1; TCRdb's assignment of TRBD1 cannot be checked, as there is no DNA. This CDR3 region has 14 residues. Germline V gene data show CDR1 as SEHNR and CDR2 as FQNEAQ (reference sequence). CDR3 residues: CASSDDRGGNEQFF. Filled out from reference TRBV7-9 and TRBJ2-1, the complete variable domain reads DTGVSQNPRHKITKRGQNVTFRCDPISEHNRLYWYRQTLGQGPEFLTYFQNEAQLEKSRLLSDRFSAERPKGSFSTLEIQRTEQGDSAMYLCASSDDRGGNEQFFGPGTRLTVL.

The chain carries TRBV5-1 and TRBJ2-7; TCRdb names TRBD1, which stays unverified in the absence of DNA. The CDR3 loop spans 15 amino acids. The germline CDR1 and CDR2 sequences are SGHRS and YFSETQ. Here the CDR3 reads CASSYYFVDSNEQYF.

The V and J genes are TRBV19 and TRBJ2-7. The CDR3 spans 15 residues. Germline V gene data show CDR1 as LNHDA and CDR2 as SQIVND (reference sequence). The CDR3: CASSPMAGVSYEQYF.

The chain recombines TRBV5-1 with TRBJ2-4; with no DNA, the TCRdb D assignment of TRBD2 cannot be verified. The V gene's germline CDR1 is SGHRS and CDR2 YFSETQ. The CDR3 length is 15 residues. This CDR3 reads CASSPTSGGQNIQYF.

V and J are TRBV4-2 and TRBJ2-3; TCRdb proposes TRBD2, but this gene call is untestable without DNA. CDR1 and CDR2 from the germline V gene are LGHNA and YNFKEQ. The CDR3 spans 17 residues. Here the CDR3 reads CASSQVQRGESTDTQYF.

The chain combines TRBV7-3 with TRBJ1-1; TCRdb indicates TRBD1, and absent DNA this call remains unverified. This CDR3 is built from 14 residues. CDR1 is SGHTA, CDR2 FQGTGA, per germline. The CDR3 region is CASSLGQTDTEAFF.

This chain connects TRBV5-1 to TRBJ2-1; TCRdb lists TRBD1, though no DNA is available to test this call. The CDR3 is 16 amino acids. Germline CDR1 is SGHRS and CDR2 is YFSETQ. CDR3 protein: CASSLVTEGPYNEQFF.

J is TRBJ2-7 and V is TRBV20-1; TCRdb proposes TRBD1, but this gene call is untestable without DNA. In germline, CDR1 is DFQATT, CDR2 SNEGSKA (reference sequence). CDR3 size: 16 residues. CDR3 sequence: CSARAFQETGGAEQYF.

This chain links TRBV19 with TRBJ2-7; there is no DNA to check the TCRdb D call of TRBD1. Germline CDR1 and CDR2: LNHDA and SQIVND (reference sequence). The CDR3 extends over 16 amino acids. The CDR3 sequence: CASSTRQGTGTYEQYF.

V usage is TRBV6-5 and J usage is TRBJ1-1; there is no DNA to check the TCRdb D call of TRBD1. The germline CDR1 and CDR2 sequences are MNHEY and SVGAGI. The CDR3 consists of 12 residues. The CDR3: CASSYGRGEAFF.

The rearrangement uses TRBV20-1 and TRBJ1-5; TCRdb indicates TRBD1, and absent DNA this call remains unverified. This CDR3 is 14 amino acids long. Looked up from germline, CDR1 is DFQATT and CDR2 is SNEGSKA (reference sequence). The CDR3 loop is CSAPQDSRDQPQHF.

This chain connects TRBV6-6 to TRBJ1-4. The CDR3 has 12 residues. CDR1 MNHNY and CDR2 SVGAGI come from the germline V gene (reference sequence). This chain's CDR3 is CASSSSSEKLFF.

The CDR3 sequence: CATLKTGNTEAFF. The gene calls are TRBV27 and TRBJ1-1. Germline assignment: CDR1 MNHEY and CDR2 SMNVEV (reference sequence). The CDR3 has 13 amino acids.

The rearrangement uses TRBV11-2 and TRBJ1-2. CDR1 is SGHAT, CDR2 FQNNGV, per germline. The CDR3 sequence is 12 residues long. The CDR3 here is CASSLDAYGYTF.